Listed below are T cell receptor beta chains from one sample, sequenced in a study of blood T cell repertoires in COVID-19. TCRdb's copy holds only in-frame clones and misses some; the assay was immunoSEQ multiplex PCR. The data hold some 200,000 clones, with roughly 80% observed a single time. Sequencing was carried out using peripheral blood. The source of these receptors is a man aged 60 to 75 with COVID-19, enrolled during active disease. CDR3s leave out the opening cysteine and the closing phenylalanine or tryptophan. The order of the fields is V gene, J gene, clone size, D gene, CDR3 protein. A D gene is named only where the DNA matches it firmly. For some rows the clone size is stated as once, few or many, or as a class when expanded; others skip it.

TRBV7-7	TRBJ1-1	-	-	ASSRQVNTEAF
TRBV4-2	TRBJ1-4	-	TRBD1	ASSPADRENEKLF
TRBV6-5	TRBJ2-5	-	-	ASKEGGVGMETQY
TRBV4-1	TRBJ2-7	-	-	ASSRPVGVLYEQY
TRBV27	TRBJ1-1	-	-	ASSPQGGSTEAF
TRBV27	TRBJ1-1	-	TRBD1	ASQRDRVGTEAF
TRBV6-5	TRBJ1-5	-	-	ASSPDRLNQPQH
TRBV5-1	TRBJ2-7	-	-	ASSIGYEQY
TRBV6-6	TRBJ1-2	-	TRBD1	ASRNPTGGAGGYT
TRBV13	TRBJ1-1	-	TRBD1	ASSWGQGAEAF
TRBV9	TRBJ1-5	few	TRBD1	ASSATQGGNQPQH
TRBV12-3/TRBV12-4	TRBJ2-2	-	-	ASILRTGELF
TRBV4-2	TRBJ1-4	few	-	ASSQPSLQGEKLF
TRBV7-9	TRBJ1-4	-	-	ASSLGSVQTNEKLF
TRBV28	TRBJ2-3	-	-	ASSSPAGQGTDTQY
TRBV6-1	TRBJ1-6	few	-	ASSEIESSYNSPLH
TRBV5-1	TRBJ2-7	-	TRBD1	ASSWDRSYEQY
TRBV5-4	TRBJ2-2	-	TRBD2	ASSSGLAGAGELF
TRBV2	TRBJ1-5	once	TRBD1	ASRGDRVTDQPQH
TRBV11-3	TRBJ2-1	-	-	ASSRYSSNEQF
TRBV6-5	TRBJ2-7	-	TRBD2	ASSISGGLSYEQY
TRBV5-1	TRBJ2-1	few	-	ASSQGSFYNEQF
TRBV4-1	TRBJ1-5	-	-	ASSQDAQGGNQPQH
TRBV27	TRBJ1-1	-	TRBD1	ASSFLGQGTEAF
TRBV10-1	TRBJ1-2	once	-	ASSDRSGEPS
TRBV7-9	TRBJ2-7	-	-	ASSGSRDEQY
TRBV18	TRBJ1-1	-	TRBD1	ASSPPTGITEAF
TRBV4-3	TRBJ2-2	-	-	ASSQWVAPPNTGELF
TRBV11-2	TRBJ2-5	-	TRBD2	ASSPRLAGGGETQY
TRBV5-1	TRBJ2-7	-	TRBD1	ASSPSGGWAYEQY
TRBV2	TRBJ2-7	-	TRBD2	ASNRAGGGSGQY
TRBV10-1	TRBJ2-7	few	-	ASKSDTKSYEQY
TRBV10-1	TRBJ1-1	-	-	ASSESMAGWGPMNTEAF
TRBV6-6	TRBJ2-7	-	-	ASSPPPGGYEQY
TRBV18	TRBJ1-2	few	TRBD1	ASSPGGSGQPYGYT
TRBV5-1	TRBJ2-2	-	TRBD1	ASSLGQGDTGELF
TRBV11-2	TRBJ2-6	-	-	ASTARGRPAGANVLT
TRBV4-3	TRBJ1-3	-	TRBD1	ASSPDRGGPGNTIY
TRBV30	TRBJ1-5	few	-	AWSRTANQPQH
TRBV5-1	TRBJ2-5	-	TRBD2	ASSLAGRSGRRETQY
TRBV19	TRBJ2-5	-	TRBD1	ASSSTGQETQY
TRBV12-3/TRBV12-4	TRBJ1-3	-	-	ASRASGNTIY
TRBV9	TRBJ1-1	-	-	ASSVNSFSEAF
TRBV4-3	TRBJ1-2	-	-	ASSQDLQIYGYT
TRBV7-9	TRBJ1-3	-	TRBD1	AIRQGSSGNTIY
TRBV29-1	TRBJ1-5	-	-	SVVSGNSNQPQH
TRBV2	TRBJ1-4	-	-	ASNYITTNEKLF
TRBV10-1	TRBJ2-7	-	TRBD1	ASSGQGSREQY
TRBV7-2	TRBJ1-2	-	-	ASSPGVTYGYT
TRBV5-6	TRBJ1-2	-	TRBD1	ASSWSDRPEGYT
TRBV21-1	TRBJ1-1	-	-	ASSIGEGVTEAF
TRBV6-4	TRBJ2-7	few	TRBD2	ASPVYTGGGTYEQY